The 31 T cell receptor beta chains below all came from one sample that was sequenced in a study of neurological immune-mediated disorders. From the 5' RACE reads, TCRdb called clonotypes with MiXCR, one entry per CDR3 protein. The sample has 85,000 to 100,000 distinct CDR3 sequences; about 3.8% are singletons. Sequencing used PBMCs. The receptors derive from a woman younger than 35 with multiple sclerosis.

This clonotype was observed many times. The chain has TRBV4-3 and TRBJ2-1; no definite D call. Germline lookup yields CDR1 LGHNA and CDR2 YSLEER. There are 13 residues in the CDR3. Trimming pared 5 bases from V and 10 bases from J, leaving 15 bases between. CDR3 coding DNA: TGCGCCAGCAGCGGAAATGCCGGGCCCGAGCAGTTCTTC. Translation gives CASSGNAGPEQFF.

Ten or more counts support this clonotype. V and J are TRBV5-1 and TRBJ2-7; 7 nucleotides align to TRBD1. The ends lost 1 base at V and 4 bases at J; junction bases unmatched: 8. Germline V CDR1 and CDR2: SGHRS, YFSETQ. The CDR3 is 15 amino acids. DNA for the CDR3: TGCGCCAGCAGCTTGATCGCAGGGGGTTTGTACGAGCAGTACTTC. It is translated as CASSLIAGGLYEQYF.

This clonotype was detected ten times or more. This sequence joins TRBV7-2 and TRBJ2-7; 14 nucleotides agree with TRBD2. CDR1 and CDR2 (germline): SGHTA, FQGNSA. The junction had 11 bases not matched to a gene; V was cut back by 5 bases and J by 2 bases. This CDR3 is 18 amino acids long. In nucleotides, the CDR3 is TGTGCCAGCAGCCGTAGCCGGGGACTAGCGGGGGCACCCTACGAGCAGTACTTC. It specifies CASSRSRGLAGAPYEQYF.

Many counts were recorded for this clonotype. This chain uses TRBV6-5 with TRBJ1-2; D unresolved. Per germline, CDR1 MNHEY and CDR2 SVGAGI. The V and J ends lost 2 bases and 5 bases respectively, with 9 bases between them. The CDR3 spans 13 residues. The CDR3 DNA is TGTGCCAGCAGTTACGTGGAGTATTATGGCTACACCTTC. Amino acids: CASSYVEYYGYTF.

This clonotype was seen ten or more times. This chain connects TRBV7-2 to TRBJ2-3, with 8 bases identical to TRBD1. J lost 2 bases, V lost 11 bases, and 9 bases had no gene match. Per the germline V gene, CDR1 is SGHTA and CDR2 is FQGNSA. The CDR3 is 14 residues long. For the CDR3, the DNA is TGTGCCTCAGCTTCGGACAGGGCCACAGATACGCAGTATTTT. This encodes CASASDRATDTQYF.

This clonotype was seen many times. CDR3 nucleotide sequence: TGCAGTGCTAGAGATCCGTCAGGGGCAGAGAGTCAGCCCCAGCATTTT. Amino acids: CSARDPSGAESQPQHF. The V gene is TRBV20-1, the J gene TRBJ1-5; D is perhaps TRBD1 (6 bases). V gave up 0 bases and J gave up 6 bases, with 18 bases separating them. This CDR3 is 16 amino acids long. Germline lookup yields CDR1 DFQATT and CDR2 SNEGSKA (reference sequence).

The sample holds many counts of this clonotype. This chain connects TRBV6-2 or TRBV6-3 to TRBJ2-1; 8 bases are shared with TRBD1. CDR1 and CDR2 from the germline V gene are MNHEY and SVGEGT. Unmatched junction bases numbered 4, after V lost 6 bases and J lost 3 bases. CDR3 length: 14 amino acids. CDR3 nucleotides: TGTGCCAGCAGACGGGACAGGATCTACAATGAGCAGTTCTTC. Translation: CASRRDRIYNEQFF.

In this sample, this clonotype turned up many times. The J gene is TRBJ2-6, the V gene TRBV29-1; D is unresolved. Per germline, CDR1 SQVTM and CDR2 ANQGSEA. The CDR3 contains 14 residues. V lost 3 bases and J lost 6, with 12 bases in between. The CDR3, as DNA: TGCAGCGTTGAGTCCCCAGAATTGGCCAACGTCCTGACTTTC. Translating it yields CSVESPELANVLTF.

This clonotype was recorded many times. This chain uses TRBV2 with TRBJ1-5, with D unresolved. Germline lookup yields CDR1 SNHLY and CDR2 FYNNEI. There are 15 residues in the CDR3. V was trimmed by 7 bases and J by 2 bases, leaving 15 bases between them. CDR3 amino acids: CASTEGGGGNQPQHF. The CDR3 DNA reads as TGTGCCAGCACGGAGGGTGGCGGAGGCAATCAGCCCCAGCATTTT.

This clonotype occurred many times. CDR3 loop: CASSEKGLAGGPTTYNEQFF. The CDR3 DNA reads TGTGCCAGCAGTGAAAAGGGACTAGCGGGGGGTCCAACCACCTACAATGAGCAGTTCTTC. The gene calls are TRBV2 and TRBJ2-1; TRBD2 matches at 15 bases. CDR1 is SNHLY and CDR2 is FYNNEI in the germline V gene. The CDR3 is 20 amino acids. J gave up 2 bases and V 2 bases, and 10 bases lay outside the gene matches.

This clonotype was observed at least ten times. V and J are TRBV6-5 and TRBJ1-2; possibly TRBD1 for D (5 bases). There are 14 residues in the CDR3. Germline CDR1 and CDR2: MNHEY and SVGAGI. V lost 0 bases, J lost 10 bases, and 15 bases lay in between. CDR3 protein: CASSYSAGKFVYTF. In nucleotides, the CDR3 is TGTGCCAGCAGTTACTCGGCAGGGAAGTTTGTCTACACCTTC.

This clonotype was observed at least ten times. At one end, the junction sequence differs from germline, possibly due to a read error. V gene TRBV20-1 combines with J gene TRBJ1-6; TRBD1 matches 8 bases. This CDR3 has 14 amino acids. Germline V gene lookup returns CDR1 DFQATT and CDR2 SNEGSKA (reference sequence). This CDR3 reads CSAPEGQGGSTLNF. CDR3 DNA sequence: TGCAGTGCTCCGGAAGGACAGGGAGGATCAACCCTCAACTTT.

This clonotype was detected ten times or more. The CDR3 region has the DNA TGCGCCAGCAGCCCGGGACTGATCACCTACGAGCAGTACTTC. It encodes CASSPGLITYEQYF. The rearrangement links TRBV5-1 to TRBJ2-7, with TRBD2 as a possible D gene (6 bases). The V and J ends lost 4 bases and 2 bases respectively, with 13 bases between them. Germline CDR1 and CDR2: SGHRS and YFSETQ. The CDR3 runs to 14 residues.

Comment on this clonotype: This may be a read error: a much more frequent sequence differs by one nucleotide. This rearrangement joins TRBV12-3 or TRBV12-4 to TRBJ2-3; D is undetermined. Between the trimmed V and J ends, which lost 3 bases and 9 bases, there was a span of 13 bases. This CDR3 contains 13 residues. CDR3 residues: CASSFLGSETQYF. The CDR3 region has the DNA TGTGCCAGCAGTTTTTTGGGGTCGGAAACGCAGTATTTT.

This clonotype was seen repeatedly, ten times or more. The chain combines TRBV7-2 with TRBJ2-5; D tentatively reads TRBD1 or TRBD2 (6 bases each). This CDR3 comprises 17 residues. The germline V gene has CDR1 SGHTA and CDR2 FQGNSA. V lost 3 bases to trimming and J lost 4 bases, with 21 bases between them. The CDR3 is CASSFQGMALGGETQYF. The DNA of the CDR3 is TGTGCCAGCAGCTTCCAGGGGATGGCCCTGGGAGGAGAGACCCAGTACTTC.

About this clonotype itself: Given a much more abundant clone one base away, this may be a read error. The CDR3: CASYPTGTPYEQYF. The CDR3 DNA reads as TGTGCCAGCTATCCCACCGGGACGCCCTACGAGCAGTACTTC. V is TRBV27 and J is TRBJ2-7, with D perhaps given as TRBD1 or TRBD2 (5 bases each). V was trimmed by 8 bases and J by 2 bases, leaving 16 bases between them. In germline, CDR1 is MNHEY, CDR2 SMNVEV (reference sequence). This CDR3 spans 14 amino acids.

Ten or more counts support this clonotype. The rearrangement joins TRBV7-9 to TRBJ2-1, with a tentative D call TRBD2 (6 bases). V gave up 1 base and J gave up 9 bases, with 22 bases separating them. CDR3 length equals 17 residues. Per the germline V gene, CDR1 is SEHNR and CDR2 is FQNEAQ (reference sequence). The CDR3 bases are TGTGCCAGCAGCTTAGTACCGGGACTCCGGGGCAGCGGTGAGCAGTTCTTC. As protein: CASSLVPGLRGSGEQFF.

This clonotype has at least ten counts. The chain has TRBV25-1 and TRBJ2-5; perhaps TRBD1 as D (6 bases). CDR3 length: 13 amino acids. Germline-derived CDR1 and CDR2 are MGHDK and SYGVNS. V gave up 5 bases and J gave up 3 bases, with 10 bases separating them. CDR3 residues: CASSIGGEETQYF. DNA for the CDR3: TGTGCCAGCAGTATAGGGGGTGAAGAGACCCAGTACTTC. The full variable domain, its missing parts supplied by reference TRBV25-1 and TRBJ2-5, is EADIYQTPRYLVIGTGKKITLECSQTMGHDKMYWYQQDPGMELHLIHYSYGVNSTEKGDLSSESTVSRIRTEHFPLTLESARPSHTSQYLCASSIGGEETQYFGPGTRLLVL.

This clonotype was detected many times. The chain combines TRBV5-1 with TRBJ1-4, with TRBD1 identical over 8 bases. CDR1 and CDR2 from the germline V gene are SGHRS and YFSETQ. J gave up 7 bases and V 6 bases, and 5 bases lay outside the gene matches. The CDR3 is 13 amino acids. The CDR3: CASTTGQGEKLFF. CDR3 sequence (DNA): TGCGCCAGCACTACCGGACAGGGTGAAAAACTGTTTTTT.

This clonotype was seen many times. J is TRBJ2-1 and V is TRBV5-1; the D is unclear. The germline V and J ends were trimmed by 1 base and 8 bases, with 13 bases remaining between them. Per the germline V gene, CDR1 is SGHRS and CDR2 is YFSETQ. The CDR3 spans 14 residues. DNA for the CDR3: TGCGCCAGCAGCTTGCTCTACCCAAGGGATGAGCAGTTCTTC. The encoded protein is CASSLLYPRDEQFF.

This clonotype was observed many times. The chain couples TRBV4-3 to TRBJ1-1; D unresolved. The CDR3 is made up of 14 amino acids. The V gene's germline CDR1 is LGHNA and CDR2 YSLEER. V gave up 0 bases and J gave up 3 bases, with 8 bases separating them. The CDR3 reads CASSQEGLDTEAFF. The CDR3, as DNA: TGCGCCAGCAGCCAAGAAGGGTTGGACACTGAAGCTTTCTTT.

This clonotype was counted at least ten times. The chain has TRBV2 and TRBJ2-1; D may be TRBD1 (5 bases). Per germline, CDR1 SNHLY and CDR2 FYNNEI. The CDR3 runs 12 residues. V lost 3 bases and J 10 bases, leaving 10 bases between the germline ends. In DNA form, the CDR3 reads TGTGCCAGCAGTGACTCCCGACAGGAGCAGTTCTTC. Its translation is CASSDSRQEQFF.

This clonotype has a count of ten or more. The V and J genes are TRBV20-1 and TRBJ2-7; 11 bases fit TRBD2. From germline, CDR1 is DFQATT and CDR2 SNEGSKA (reference sequence). Trimming at V came to 6 bases and at J to 4 bases, leaving 11 bases not matched to a gene. The CDR3 runs 15 residues. CDR3 DNA: TGCAGTGCCTCTACCCCCGGGACTAGCGGATACGAGCAGTACTTC. It translates to CSASTPGTSGYEQYF.

This clonotype appeared many times. This chain uses TRBV29-1 with TRBJ2-5; no firm D call. Trimming shortened V by 6 bases and J by 3 bases, and 11 bases separated the two germline ends. Per germline, CDR1 SQVTM and CDR2 ANQGSEA. The CDR3 length is 12 residues. CDR3 bases: TGCAGCGTGTATACCCGAAAAGAGACCCAGTACTTC. This encodes CSVYTRKETQYF. Supplemented by reference TRBV29-1 and TRBJ2-5, the full variable domain reads SAVISQKPSRDICQRGTSLTIQCQVDSQVTMMFWYRQQPGQSLTLIATANQGSEATYESGFVIDKFPISRPNLTFSTLTVSNMSPEDSSIYLCSVYTRKETQYFGPGTRLLVL.

This clonotype came up many times. The V and J genes are TRBV15 and TRBJ1-3; D is unclear. Trimming removed 0 bases from V and 2 bases from J, with 8 bases in between. Germline lookup yields CDR1 LNHNV and CDR2 YYDKDF (reference sequence). The CDR3 extends over 15 amino acids. In nucleotides, the CDR3 is TGTGCCACCAGCAGAGATGGGAGGGCTGGAAACACCATATATTTT. As protein: CATSRDGRAGNTIYF.

This clonotype was observed many times. The CDR3 reads CASSLGSANYGYTF. The CDR3 nucleotides read TGTGCCAGCAGCTTAGGGTCAGCTAACTATGGCTACACCTTC. V usage is TRBV11-2 and J usage is TRBJ1-2; D remains unclear. The CDR3 contains 14 residues. Trimming took off 1 base at V and 0 bases at J, with 6 bases between the two ends. The germline CDR1 and CDR2 sequences are SGHAT and FQNNGV.

This clonotype was counted a few times. One junction end disagrees with the germline gene, perhaps due to a read error. This chain connects TRBV4-2 to TRBJ2-7; D may correspond to TRBD1 or TRBD2 (5 bases each). Germline assignment: CDR1 LGHNA and CDR2 YNFKEQ. This CDR3 has 15 amino acids. CDR3 region: CVSSQEAGTSYEQYF. For the CDR3, the DNA is TGTGTCAGCAGCCAAGAGGCCGGGACCTCCTACGAGCAGTACTTC.

This clonotype was found many times. This chain joins TRBV12-3 or TRBV12-4 and TRBJ2-3; D may be TRBD2 (6 bases). V lost 1 base to trimming and J lost 6 bases, with 14 bases between them. This CDR3 is 15 amino acids long. The CDR3 here is CASSLEGLGRDTQYF. CDR3 DNA sequence: TGTGCCAGCAGTTTAGAAGGCCTTGGGAGGGATACGCAGTATTTT.

This clonotype has a count of ten or more. The J gene is TRBJ2-1, the V gene TRBV7-2, with 7 bases matching TRBD2. The CDR3 runs 13 residues. Germline V gene lookup returns CDR1 SGHTA and CDR2 FQGNSA. The ends lost 5 bases at V and 4 bases at J; junction bases unmatched: 2. CDR3 loop: CASSRGDYNEQFF. The CDR3 bases are TGTGCCAGCAGCCGGGGGGATTACAATGAGCAGTTCTTC.

At least ten counts were recorded for this clonotype. CDR3 in amino acids: CSARSVENTQYF. In DNA form, the CDR3 reads TGCAGTGCTAGGTCGGTAGAAAATACGCAGTATTTT. The chain recombines TRBV20-1 with TRBJ2-3; D is unclear. The CDR3 spans 12 residues. Trimming pared 3 bases from V and 7 bases from J, leaving 11 bases between. The germline gives CDR1 DFQATT, CDR2 SNEGSKA (reference sequence).

There are many counts of this clonotype. The rearrangement links TRBV12-3 or TRBV12-4 to TRBJ2-1, with 8 bases fitting TRBD2. The CDR3 covers 14 residues. The V gene end was trimmed by 5 bases and the J gene end by 14 bases; junction bases not matched to a gene: 14. For the CDR3, the DNA is TGTGCCAGCAGTAGAGAAATAAGCGGGAGTCAGGAGTTCTTC. As protein: CASSREISGSQEFF.